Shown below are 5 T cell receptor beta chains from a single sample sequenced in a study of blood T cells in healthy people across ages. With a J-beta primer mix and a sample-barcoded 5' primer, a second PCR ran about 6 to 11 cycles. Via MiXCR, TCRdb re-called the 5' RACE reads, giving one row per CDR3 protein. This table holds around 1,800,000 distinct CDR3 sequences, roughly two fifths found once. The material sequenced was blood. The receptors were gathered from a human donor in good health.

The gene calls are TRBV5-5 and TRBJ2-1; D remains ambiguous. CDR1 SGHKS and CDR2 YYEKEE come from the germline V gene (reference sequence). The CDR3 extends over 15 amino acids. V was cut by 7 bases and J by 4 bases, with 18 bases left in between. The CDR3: CASQRTYGSYNEQFF. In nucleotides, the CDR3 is TGTGCCAGCCAACGGACGTACGGATCATACAATGAGCAGTTCTTC. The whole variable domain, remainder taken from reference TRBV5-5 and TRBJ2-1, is DAGVTQSPTHLIKTRGQQVTLRCSPISGHKSVSWYQQVLGQGPQFIFQYYEKEERGRGNFPDRFSARQFPNYSSELNVNALLLGDSALYLCASQRTYGSYNEQFFGPGTRLTVL.

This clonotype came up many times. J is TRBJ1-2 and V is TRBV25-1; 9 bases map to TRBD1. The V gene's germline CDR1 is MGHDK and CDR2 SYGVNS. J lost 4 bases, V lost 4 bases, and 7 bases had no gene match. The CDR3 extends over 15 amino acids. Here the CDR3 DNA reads TGTGCCAGCAGTGTCGCCTCGGACAGGGGCTATGGCTACACCTTC. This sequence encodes CASSVASDRGYGYTF.

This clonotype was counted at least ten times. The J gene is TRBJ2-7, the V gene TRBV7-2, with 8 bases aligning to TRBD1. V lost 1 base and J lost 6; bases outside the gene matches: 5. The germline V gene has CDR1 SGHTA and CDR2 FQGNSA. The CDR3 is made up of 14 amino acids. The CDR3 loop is CASSLEQGGGEQYF. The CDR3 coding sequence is TGTGCCAGCAGCTTAGAACAGGGGGGAGGCGAGCAGTACTTC.

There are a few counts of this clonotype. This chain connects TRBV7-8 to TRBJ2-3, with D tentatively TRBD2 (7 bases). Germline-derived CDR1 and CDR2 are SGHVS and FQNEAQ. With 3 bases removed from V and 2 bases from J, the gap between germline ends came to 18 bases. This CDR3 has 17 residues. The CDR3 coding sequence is TGTGCCAGCAGCTTGGCGGGGGCCGGACCTTTCACAGATACGCAGTATTTT. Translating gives CASSLAGAGPFTDTQYF.

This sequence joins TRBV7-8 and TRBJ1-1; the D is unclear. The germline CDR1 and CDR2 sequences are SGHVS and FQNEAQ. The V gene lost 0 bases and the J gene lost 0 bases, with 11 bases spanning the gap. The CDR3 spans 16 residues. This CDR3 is CASSLARAYMNTEAFF. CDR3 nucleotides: TGTGCCAGCAGCTTAGCGAGGGCATACATGAACACTGAAGCTTTCTTT.